The entry below describes one TCR beta chain. Its antigen is as yet unknown. Clones were sequenced by immunoSEQ multiplex PCR, and TCRdb holds only the in-frame ones, with some missing. The repertoire holds roughly 680,000 clones, with 70% to 90% as singletons. Unmatched junction bases numbered 10, after V lost 11 bases and J lost 4 bases. This CDR3 has 13 residues. Germline V lookup: CDR1 SNHLY, CDR2 FYNNEI. Described treatment: around 19 received Ad26.COV2.S at low or high dose, single or two shots; roughly 5 received placebo; per-sample allocation not given. Sampling took place 63 days after the first vaccine or placebo injection. This entry is derived from a study of Ad26.COV2.S vaccination and SARS-CoV-2 variants. Whole-study findings and limits: The TCR-based breadth and depth measures might underestimate overall T cell responses.

J is TRBJ2-5 and V is TRBV2, with TRBD2 matching 7 bases. The source of this sequence is a person aged 18-60 years who received the Ad26.COV2.S COVID-19 vaccine or a placebo. The source material was peripheral blood, sampled in a trial of Ad26.COV2.S vaccine versus placebo. This CDR3 reads CAGSRWGGETQYF. CDR3 DNA: TGTGCCGGATCCCGGTGGGGGGGAGAGACCCAGTACTTC.